The 9 T cell receptor beta chains listed next were all sequenced from one sample in a study of T cell responses to AZD1222 COVID-19 vaccine. Produced via immunoSEQ multiplex PCR; TCRdb's table is partial and in-frame only. The table shows 150,000 or so clones, with 90% to 95% occurring only once. Source: peripheral blood, taken on day 0 of AZD1222 vaccination. Receptor source: an adult in good health.

This rearrangement joins TRBV7-9 to TRBJ1-2, with TRBD1 as a possible D gene (6 bases). The germline gives CDR1 SEHNR, CDR2 FQNEAQ (reference sequence). V shed 7 bases and J shed 8 bases, with 20 bases lying between them. This CDR3 comprises 14 residues. CDR3 in DNA: TGTGCCAGCACCAAAGAGGGGGGGCCTGGAGGCTACACCTTC. It is translated as CASTKEGGPGGYTF. The full variable domain, completed using reference TRBV7-9 and TRBJ1-2, is DTGVSQNPRHKITKRGQNVTFRCDPISEHNRLYWYRQTLGQGPEFLTYFQNEAQLEKSRLLSDRFSAERPKGSFSTLEIQRTEQGDSAMYLCASTKEGGPGGYTFGSGTRLTVV.

On this clone itself: At one end the junction does not follow the germline gene, possibly because of a read error. This sample also contains other DNA sequences that code for the same CDR3. The chain links TRBV11-2 to TRBJ2-5; TRBD2 aligns across 7 bases. The CDR3 length is 13 residues. CDR1 is SGHAT, CDR2 FQNNGV, per germline. Here the CDR3 reads CASSLGRAETQYF. The CDR3 nucleotides are TGTGCTAGCAGCTTAGGGAGGGCGGAGACCCAGTACTTC.

The chain has TRBV5-1 and TRBJ1-6; D possibly corresponds to TRBD1 (5 bases). CDR3 length: 14 residues. CDR1 SGHRS and CDR2 YFSETQ come from the germline V gene. Trimming removed 3 bases from V and 12 bases from J, with 16 bases in between. The CDR3 bases are TGCGCCAGCAGCTGGGACCCTAATGCCCGACCCCTCCACTTT. It encodes CASSWDPNARPLHF.

This clone showed up just once. V and J are TRBV6-5 and TRBJ1-1; 9 nucleotides agree with TRBD1. CDR1 MNHEY and CDR2 SVGAGI come from the germline V gene. The CDR3 length is 14 residues. V dropped 6 bases and J dropped 1; count of bases not matched to a gene: 3. In DNA form, the CDR3 reads TGTGCCAGCAGAACGGACAGGGGGAACACTGAAGCTTTCTTT. It translates to CASRTDRGNTEAFF.

The chain uses TRBV7-2 and TRBJ1-6, with D perhaps TRBD1 (5 bases). Germline CDR1 SGHTA, CDR2 FQGNSA. The germline V and J ends were trimmed by 1 base and 7 bases, with 11 bases remaining between them. The CDR3 length is 15 residues. The CDR3 region has the DNA TGTGCCAGCAGCTTAGTGTCTGGGGCGAATTCACCCCTCCACTTT. This encodes CASSLVSGANSPLHF.

This clone was detected once. The chain uses TRBV7-2 and TRBJ1-5; possible D gene TRBD1, 6 bases. The germline V gene encodes CDR1 SGHTA and CDR2 FQGNSA. The CDR3 loop spans 17 amino acids. V was pared by 2 bases and J by 6 bases, with 20 bases between. The CDR3 DNA reads as TGTGCCAGCAGCTTAATGGGACGGGGGGCACCAGTTCAGCCCCAGCATTTT. It specifies CASSLMGRGAPVQPQHF.

The rearrangement links TRBV9 to TRBJ2-1, with 8 nucleotides matching TRBD2. V lost 4 bases to trimming and J lost 2 bases; unmatched junction nucleotides: 5. The germline gives CDR1 SGDLS, CDR2 YYNGEE. This CDR3 has 15 amino acids. CDR3 nucleotides: TGTGCCAGCAGCACACAGCGGGAGCCCTACAATGAGCAGTTCTTC. This gives the protein CASSTQREPYNEQFF.

The chain joins TRBV5-1 to TRBJ1-3; 9 nucleotides align to TRBD1. The V gene's germline CDR1 is SGHRS and CDR2 YFSETQ. With V trimmed by 4 bases and J by 3 bases, 11 bases remained unmatched. The CDR3 consists of 17 residues. The CDR3 nucleotides are TGCGCCAGCAGCCATGGGGGGACAGGGTTGGATGGAAACACCATATATTTT. This gives the protein CASSHGGTGLDGNTIYF.

V gene TRBV7-6 combines with J gene TRBJ1-2; the match to TRBD1 covers 11 bases. This CDR3 comprises 16 residues. Germline V gives CDR1 SGHVS, CDR2 FNYEAQ. V shed 3 bases and J 1 base; nucleotides not matched to a gene: 4. CDR3 in amino acids: CASSLGDRGVNYGYTF. CDR3 nucleotide sequence: TGTGCCAGCAGCTTGGGGGACAGGGGGGTTAACTATGGCTACACCTTC.